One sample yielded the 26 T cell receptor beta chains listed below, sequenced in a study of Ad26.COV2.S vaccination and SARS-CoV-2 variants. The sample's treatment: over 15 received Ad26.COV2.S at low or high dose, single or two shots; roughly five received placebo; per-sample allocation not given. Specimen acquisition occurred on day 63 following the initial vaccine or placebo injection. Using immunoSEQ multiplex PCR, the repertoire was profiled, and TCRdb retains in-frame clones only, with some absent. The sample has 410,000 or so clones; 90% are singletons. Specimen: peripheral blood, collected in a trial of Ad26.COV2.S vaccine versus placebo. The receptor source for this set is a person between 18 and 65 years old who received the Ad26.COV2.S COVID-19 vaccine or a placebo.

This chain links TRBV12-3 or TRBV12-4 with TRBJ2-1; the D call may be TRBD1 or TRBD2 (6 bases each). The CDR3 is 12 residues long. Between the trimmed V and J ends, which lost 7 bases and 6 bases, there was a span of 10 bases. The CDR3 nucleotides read TGTGCCAGCAACAAGGGGGGCAATGAGCAGTTCTTC. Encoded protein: CASNKGGNEQFF.

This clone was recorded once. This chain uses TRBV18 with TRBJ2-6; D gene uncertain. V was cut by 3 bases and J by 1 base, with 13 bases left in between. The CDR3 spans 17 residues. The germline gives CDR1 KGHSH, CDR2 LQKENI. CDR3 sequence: CASSPGPLESGANVLTF. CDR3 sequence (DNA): TGTGCCAGCTCACCGGGCCCCCTGGAGTCTGGGGCCAACGTCCTGACTTTC.

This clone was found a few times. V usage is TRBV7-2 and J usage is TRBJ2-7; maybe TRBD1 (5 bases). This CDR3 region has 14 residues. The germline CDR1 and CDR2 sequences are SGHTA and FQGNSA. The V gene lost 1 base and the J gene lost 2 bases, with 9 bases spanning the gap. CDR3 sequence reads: CASSLERRAYEQYF. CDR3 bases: TGTGCCAGCAGCTTAGAGCGCAGGGCCTACGAGCAGTACTTC.

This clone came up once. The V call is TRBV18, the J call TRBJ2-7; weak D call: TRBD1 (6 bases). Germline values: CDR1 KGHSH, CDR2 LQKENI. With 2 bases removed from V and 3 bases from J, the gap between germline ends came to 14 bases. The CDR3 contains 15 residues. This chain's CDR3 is CASSPYRVGSYEQYF. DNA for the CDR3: TGTGCCAGCTCACCATACAGGGTGGGTAGCTACGAGCAGTACTTC.

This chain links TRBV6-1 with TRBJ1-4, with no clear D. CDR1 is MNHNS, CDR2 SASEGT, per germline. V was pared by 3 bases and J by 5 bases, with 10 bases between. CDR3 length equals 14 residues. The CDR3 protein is CASSDVGLNEKLFF. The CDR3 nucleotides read TGTGCCAGCAGTGATGTAGGCCTCAATGAAAAACTGTTTTTT.

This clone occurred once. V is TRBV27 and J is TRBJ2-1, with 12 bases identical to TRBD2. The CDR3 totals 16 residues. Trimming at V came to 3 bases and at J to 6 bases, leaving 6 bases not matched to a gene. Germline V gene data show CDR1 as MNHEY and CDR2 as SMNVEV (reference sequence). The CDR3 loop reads CASSLLLAGGSNEQFF. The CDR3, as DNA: TGTGCCAGCAGTTTGTTACTAGCGGGAGGAAGCAATGAGCAGTTCTTC.

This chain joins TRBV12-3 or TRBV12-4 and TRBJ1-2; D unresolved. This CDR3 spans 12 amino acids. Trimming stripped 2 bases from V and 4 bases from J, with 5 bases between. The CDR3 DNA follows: TGTGCCAGCAGTTTAAGCCGCTATGGCTACACCTTC. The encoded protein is CASSLSRYGYTF.

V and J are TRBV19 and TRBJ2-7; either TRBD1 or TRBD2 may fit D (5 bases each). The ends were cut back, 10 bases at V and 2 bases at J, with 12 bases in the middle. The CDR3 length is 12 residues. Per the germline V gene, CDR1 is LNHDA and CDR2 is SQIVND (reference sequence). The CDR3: CATQGDAYEQYF. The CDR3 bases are TGTGCCACGCAGGGAGATGCCTACGAGCAGTACTTC. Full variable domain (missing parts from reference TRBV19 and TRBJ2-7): DGGITQSPKYLFRKEGQNVTLSCEQNLNHDAMYWYRQDPGQGLRLIYYSQIVNDFQKGDIAEGYSVSREKKESFPLTVTSAQKNPTAFYLCATQGDAYEQYFGPGTRLTVT.

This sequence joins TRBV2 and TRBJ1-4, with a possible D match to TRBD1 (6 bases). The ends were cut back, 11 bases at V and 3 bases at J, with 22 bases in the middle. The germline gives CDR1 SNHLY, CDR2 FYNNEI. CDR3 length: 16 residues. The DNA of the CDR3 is TGTGCCTCCACCCGACCCAGGGGCATATCTAATGAAAAACTGTTTTTT. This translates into CASTRPRGISNEKLFF. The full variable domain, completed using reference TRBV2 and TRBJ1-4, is EPEVTQTPSHQVTQMGQEVILRCVPISNHLYFYWYRQILGQKVEFLVSFYNNEISEKSEIFDDQFSVERPDGSNFTLKIRSTKLEDSAMYFCASTRPRGISNEKLFFGSGTQLSVL.

The CDR3, as DNA: TGCAGCGTTTCCTGGGCTTGGGGGGGCTACACCTTC. Translation: CSVSWAWGGYTF. V is TRBV29-1 and J is TRBJ1-2; D possibly corresponds to TRBD1 (5 bases). CDR1 is SQVTM and CDR2 is ANQGSEA in the germline V gene. The CDR3 has 12 residues. V was trimmed by 5 bases and J by 8 bases, leaving 15 bases between them.

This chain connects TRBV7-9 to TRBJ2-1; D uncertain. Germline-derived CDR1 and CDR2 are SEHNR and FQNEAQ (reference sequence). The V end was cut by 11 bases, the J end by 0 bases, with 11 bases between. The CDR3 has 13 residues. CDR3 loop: CAFAEPSYNEQFF. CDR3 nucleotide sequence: TGTGCCTTCGCGGAGCCCTCCTACAATGAGCAGTTCTTC.

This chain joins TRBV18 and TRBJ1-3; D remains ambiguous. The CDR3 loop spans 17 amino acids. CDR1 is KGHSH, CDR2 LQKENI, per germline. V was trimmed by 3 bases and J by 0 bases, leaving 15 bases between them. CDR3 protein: CASSPPETSYSGNTIYF. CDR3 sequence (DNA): TGTGCCAGCTCACCCCCGGAGACATCTTACTCTGGAAACACCATATATTTT.

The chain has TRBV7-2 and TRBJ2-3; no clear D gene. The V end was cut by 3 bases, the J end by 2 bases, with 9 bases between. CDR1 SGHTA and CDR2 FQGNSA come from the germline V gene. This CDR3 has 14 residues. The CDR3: CASSFELTTDTQYF. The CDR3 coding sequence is TGTGCCAGCAGCTTTGAACTAACCACAGATACGCAGTATTTT. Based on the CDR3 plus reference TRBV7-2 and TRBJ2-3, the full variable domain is GAGVSQSPSNKVTEKGKDVELRCDPISGHTALYWYRQSLGQGLEFLIYFQGNSAPDKSGLPSDRFSAERTGGSVSTLTIQRTQQEDSAVYLCASSFELTTDTQYFGPGTRLTVL.

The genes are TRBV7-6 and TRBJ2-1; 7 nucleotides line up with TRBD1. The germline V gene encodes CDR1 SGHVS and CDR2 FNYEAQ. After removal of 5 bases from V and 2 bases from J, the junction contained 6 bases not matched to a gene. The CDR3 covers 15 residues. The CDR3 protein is CASSLNRGPYNEQFF. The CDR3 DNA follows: TGTGCCAGCAGCCTTAACAGGGGCCCCTACAATGAGCAGTTCTTC.

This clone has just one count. The CDR3 DNA follows: TGTGCCAGCAGCCAATTCCGGGACATCCAAGAGACCCAGTACTTC. Amino acids: CASSQFRDIQETQYF. This chain connects TRBV14 to TRBJ2-5, with D maybe TRBD1 (6 bases). The CDR3 spans 15 residues. V lost 2 bases and J 1 base, leaving 11 bases between the germline ends. Germline CDR1 reads SGHDN; CDR2 reads FVKESK.

CDR3 sequence reads: CSASFLRQGGGNTIYF. CDR3 bases: TGCAGTGCAAGTTTCTTGAGACAGGGCGGCGGAAACACCATATATTTT. The V and J genes are TRBV20-1 and TRBJ1-3; TRBD1 matches 7 bases. Per germline, CDR1 DFQATT and CDR2 SNEGSKA (reference sequence). After removal of 6 bases from V and 4 bases from J, the junction contained 15 bases not matched to a gene. This CDR3 comprises 16 residues.

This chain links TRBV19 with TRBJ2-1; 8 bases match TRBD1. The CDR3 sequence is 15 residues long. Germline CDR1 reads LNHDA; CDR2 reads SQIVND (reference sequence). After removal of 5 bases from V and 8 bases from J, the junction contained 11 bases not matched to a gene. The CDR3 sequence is CASSFRTGRGYEQFF. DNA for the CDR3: TGTGCCAGTAGTTTCCGGACAGGGCGTGGCTATGAGCAGTTCTTC.

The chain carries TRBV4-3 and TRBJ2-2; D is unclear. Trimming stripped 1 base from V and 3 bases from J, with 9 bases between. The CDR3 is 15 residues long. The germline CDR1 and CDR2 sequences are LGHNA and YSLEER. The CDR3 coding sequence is TGCGCCAGCAGCCAAGCGGCCGGGTACACCGGGGAGCTGTTTTTT. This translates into CASSQAAGYTGELFF.

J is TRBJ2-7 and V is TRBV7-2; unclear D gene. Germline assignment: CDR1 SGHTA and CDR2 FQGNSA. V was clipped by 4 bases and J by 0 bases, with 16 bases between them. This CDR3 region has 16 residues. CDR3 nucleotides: TGTGCCAGCAGCTCCCCTCAGACACTAAGCTCCTACGAGCAGTACTTC. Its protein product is CASSSPQTLSSYEQYF.

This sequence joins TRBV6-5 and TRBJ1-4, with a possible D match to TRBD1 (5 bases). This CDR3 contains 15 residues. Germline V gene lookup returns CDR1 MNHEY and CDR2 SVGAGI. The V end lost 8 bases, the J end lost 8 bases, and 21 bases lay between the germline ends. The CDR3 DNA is TGTGCCAGCGGGGCACGTACAGCCTATTTAGAAAAACTGTTTTTT. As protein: CASGARTAYLEKLFF.

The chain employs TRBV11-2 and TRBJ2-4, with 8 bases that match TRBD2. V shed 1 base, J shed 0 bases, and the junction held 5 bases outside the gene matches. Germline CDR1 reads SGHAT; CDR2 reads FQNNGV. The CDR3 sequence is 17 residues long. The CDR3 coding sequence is TGTGCCAGCAGCTTAGGACGTAGCGGGATAGCCAAAAACATTCAGTACTTC. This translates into CASSLGRSGIAKNIQYF.

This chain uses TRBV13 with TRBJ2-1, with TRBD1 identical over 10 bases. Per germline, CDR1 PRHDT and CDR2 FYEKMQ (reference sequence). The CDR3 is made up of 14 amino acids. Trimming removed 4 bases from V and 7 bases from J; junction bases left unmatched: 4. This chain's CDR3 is CASSSGTGVNEQFF. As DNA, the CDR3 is TGTGCCAGCAGCTCAGGGACAGGGGTAAATGAGCAGTTCTTC.

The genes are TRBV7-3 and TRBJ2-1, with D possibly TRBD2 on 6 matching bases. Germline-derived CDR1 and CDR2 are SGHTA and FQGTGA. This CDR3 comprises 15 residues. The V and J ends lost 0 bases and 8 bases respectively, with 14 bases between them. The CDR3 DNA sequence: TGTGCCAGCAGCTTAACGGGCTTCTCTAGCGATGAGCAGTTCTTC. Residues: CASSLTGFSSDEQFF.

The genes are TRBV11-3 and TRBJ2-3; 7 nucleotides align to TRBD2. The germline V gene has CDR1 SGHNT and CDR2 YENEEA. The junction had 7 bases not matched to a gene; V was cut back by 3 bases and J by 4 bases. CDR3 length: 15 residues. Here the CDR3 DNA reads TGTGCCAGCAGCTTGGGACTATCAGAGGCAGATACGCAGTATTTT. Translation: CASSLGLSEADTQYF.

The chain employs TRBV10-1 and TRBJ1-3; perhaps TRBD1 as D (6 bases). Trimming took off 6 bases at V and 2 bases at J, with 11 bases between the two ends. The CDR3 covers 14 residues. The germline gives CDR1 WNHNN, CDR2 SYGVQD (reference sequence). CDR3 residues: CASSQGRTGNTIYF. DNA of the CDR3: TGCGCCAGCAGCCAGGGGCGGACTGGAAACACCATATATTTT.

CDR3 sequence (DNA): TGTGCCTGGAGTGAAAATGGGGGCCTTGGCTACACCTTC. It encodes CAWSENGGLGYTF. The chain joins TRBV30 to TRBJ1-2, with D possibly being TRBD1 (6 bases). This CDR3 is built from 13 residues. Germline V CDR1 and CDR2: GTSNPN, SVGIG (reference sequence). V lost 1 base and J lost 7, with 13 bases in between. The full variable domain, in which reference TRBV30 and TRBJ1-2 provide the parts outside the CDR3, is SQTIHQWPATLVQPVGSPLSLECTVEGTSNPNLYWYRQAAGRGLQLLFYSVGIGQISSEVPQNLSASRPQDRQFILSSKKLLLSDSGFYLCAWSENGGLGYTFGSGTRLTVV.